This T cell receptor beta chain appears in the sequencing data of a study of human T cells and chemical hapten exposure. MiXCR, run by TCRdb on the RACE reads, gives a single entry per CDR3 protein. The data show under 100,000 distinct CDR3 sequences, with over 9.5% seen just once and roughly 5% held by the top ten. Study-wide findings and caveats: Alopecia in all donors means immunity may differ from healthy individuals. Relative to controls, expanded TCRs formed significantly more large CDR3 similarity clusters.

The time point is: patch test 2, 6 weeks after DPC sensitization. Treatment reported: therapeutic diphenylcyclopropenone sensitization with weekly scalp DPC. CDR3 length: 13 amino acids. Per germline, CDR1 LGHDT and CDR2 YNNKEL (reference sequence). With 6 bases clipped from V and 4 bases from J, the junction kept 2 bases outside the gene matches. The sample holds many counts of this clonotype. What it recognizes is unknown. The sequence was obtained from a woman in her forties or fifties with alopecia areata. Some clones in this sample may be carry-over from other donors' samples. Specimen: whole blood, collected in connection with sensitization to the hapten diphenylcyclopropenone (DPC). The chain uses TRBV3-1 and TRBJ1-5, with 8 bases identical to TRBD1. The CDR3 coding sequence is TGTGCCAGCAGTAACAGGGGGAATCAGCCCCAGCATTTT. It specifies CASSNRGNQPQHF.